The 26 T cell receptor beta chains reported below all come from one sample, sequenced in a study of spatial heterogeneity in lung cancer. TCRdb analysed the 5' RACE reads with MiXCR anew, one entry per CDR3 protein. The profile covers roughly 120,000 distinct CDR3 sequences, with roughly an eighth appearing a single time and roughly 15% taken by the ten largest. Time point given: blood at routine non-recurrence follow-up after resection. In each case, whole RNA from tumor, nontumor lung or frozen PBMC was sequenced unsorted. The sequences come from PBMCs, collected at follow-up. All receptors derive from a male donor with early-stage non-small cell lung cancer.

This clonotype appeared a few times. The chain carries TRBV6-1 and TRBJ1-5; D uncertain. The CDR3 sequence is 13 residues long. Trimming took off 3 bases at V and 6 bases at J, with 9 bases between the two ends. Germline lookup yields CDR1 MNHNS and CDR2 SASEGT. Here the CDR3 DNA reads TGTGCCAGCAGTGATGTGGGTATTCAGCCCCAGCATTTT. It codes for CASSDVGIQPQHF.

J is TRBJ1-1 and V is TRBV6-6; TRBD1 aligns across 7 bases. V was pared by 6 bases and J by 5 bases, with 9 bases of the junction left unmatched. Germline V gives CDR1 MNHNY, CDR2 SVGAGI (reference sequence). This CDR3 is 14 amino acids long. The DNA for the CDR3 is TGTGCCAGCAGAACAGGGGCTGGGGGTACTGAAGCTTTCTTT. The encoded protein is CASRTGAGGTEAFF.

This clonotype was picked up many times. V is TRBV5-1 and J is TRBJ2-4, with D possibly TRBD2 on 7 matching bases. The CDR3 is made up of 14 amino acids. Trimming stripped 0 bases from V and 5 bases from J, with 9 bases between. Germline lookup yields CDR1 SGHRS and CDR2 YFSETQ. CDR3 nucleotides: TGCGCCAGCAGCTTGGGCGGGGGCCAAAACATTCAGTACTTC. Translation: CASSLGGGQNIQYF.

This clonotype was counted only a few times. This chain joins TRBV28 and TRBJ2-7; the D gene is possibly TRBD1 (6 bases). The CDR3 totals 14 residues. The ends were cut back, 5 bases at V and 2 bases at J, with 13 bases in the middle. CDR1 is MDHEN and CDR2 is SYDVKM in the germline V gene. CDR3 DNA: TGTGCCAGCAGTCGCAGGGGTAGCACCTACGAGCAGTACTTC. This encodes CASSRRGSTYEQYF.

This chain uses TRBV11-1 with TRBJ1-1; the D gene is possibly TRBD1 (5 bases). CDR3 length: 13 residues. Germline CDR1 and CDR2: SGHAT and FQDESV (reference sequence). V lost 3 bases, J lost 3 bases, and 8 bases lay in between. CDR3 loop: CASSFDRYTEAFF. CDR3 coding DNA: TGTGCCAGCAGCTTTGACAGATACACTGAAGCTTTCTTT.

The rearrangement links TRBV27 to TRBJ2-7; 7 bases are a match to TRBD1. Germline V CDR1 and CDR2: MNHEY, SMNVEV (reference sequence). V dropped 9 bases and J dropped 0; count of bases not matched to a gene: 5. This CDR3 has 13 amino acids. CDR3 sequence (DNA): TGTGCCAGTTGGGACAGTAGCTCCTACGAGCAGTACTTC. Amino acids: CASWDSSSYEQYF.

The chain carries TRBV5-1 and TRBJ1-6, with a possible D match to TRBD1 (5 bases). The V gene lost 4 bases and the J gene lost 6 bases, with 11 bases spanning the gap. The CDR3 covers 14 residues. Per the germline V gene, CDR1 is SGHRS and CDR2 is YFSETQ. Here the CDR3 reads CASSAGTTNSPLHF. The CDR3 bases are TGCGCCAGCAGCGCCGGGACCACTAATTCACCCCTCCACTTT.

The rearrangement uses TRBV18 and TRBJ2-3; no firm D call. V dropped 6 bases and J dropped 3 bases, with 10 bases sitting between them. Per the germline V gene, CDR1 is KGHSH and CDR2 is LQKENI. This CDR3 has 13 residues. For the CDR3, the DNA is TGTGCCAGCTCCTTTTCCGAGACAGATACGCAGTATTTT. Translating gives CASSFSETDTQYF.

This clonotype was seen ten or more times. V usage is TRBV7-2 and J usage is TRBJ2-1; D is perhaps TRBD2 (6 bases). This CDR3 has 15 amino acids. The germline CDR1 and CDR2 sequences are SGHTA and FQGNSA. The V gene lost 4 bases and the J gene lost 2 bases, with 12 bases spanning the gap. CDR3 loop: CASSWEEGTYNEQFF. The CDR3 DNA sequence: TGTGCCAGCAGCTGGGAGGAGGGGACCTACAATGAGCAGTTCTTC.

The rearrangement uses TRBV7-6 and TRBJ1-6; 8 positions match TRBD1. The CDR3 is made up of 20 amino acids. The J segment lost 0 bases and the V segment lost 0 bases, leaving 10 bases of the junction unmatched. Germline V gene lookup returns CDR1 SGHVS and CDR2 FNYEAQ. The CDR3 here is CASSLAAPRTGSSYNSPLHF. CDR3 coding DNA: TGTGCCAGCAGCTTAGCTGCCCCCAGGACAGGGAGCTCCTATAATTCACCCCTCCACTTT.

A few counts support this clonotype. This rearrangement joins TRBV5-4 to TRBJ2-5; 8 bases are a match to TRBD2. The CDR3 runs to 16 residues. Trimming took 1 base from V and 2 from J; bases not matched to a gene: 7. Germline CDR1 reads SGHNT; CDR2 reads YYREEE (reference sequence). CDR3 sequence (DNA): TGTGCCAGCAGCTTGTTTCGAGCGGGGGCTCAAGAGACCCAGTACTTC. Amino acids: CASSLFRAGAQETQYF. Full variable domain (rest looked up from reference TRBV5-4 and TRBJ2-5): ETGVTQSPTHLIKTRGQQVTLRCSSQSGHNTVSWYQQALGQGPQFIFQYYREEENGRGNFPPRFSGLQFPNYSSELNVNALELDDSALYLCASSLFRAGAQETQYFGPGTRLLVL.

This clonotype was counted a few times. The rearrangement links TRBV7-9 to TRBJ1-2; D uncertain. Germline V gives CDR1 SEHNR, CDR2 FQNEAQ (reference sequence). The CDR3 loop spans 13 amino acids. Trimming cost V 3 bases and J 4 bases, with 9 bases left between them. This chain's CDR3 is CASSFEQSYGYTF. CDR3 DNA sequence: TGTGCCAGCAGCTTTGAACAGAGCTATGGCTACACCTTC. The full variable domain, with the rest looked up from reference TRBV7-9 and TRBJ1-2, is DTGVSQNPRHKITKRGQNVTFRCDPISEHNRLYWYRQTLGQGPEFLTYFQNEAQLEKSRLLSDRFSAERPKGSFSTLEIQRTEQGDSAMYLCASSFEQSYGYTFGSGTRLTVV.

This clonotype was detected a few times. The V call is TRBV6-2 or TRBV6-3, the J call TRBJ1-2; unclear D gene. Germline CDR1 and CDR2: MNHEY and SVGEGT. The CDR3 loop spans 16 amino acids. V lost 10 bases and J 2 bases, leaving 23 bases between the germline ends. CDR3 residues: CATDLAHGSWNYGYTF. As DNA, the CDR3 is TGTGCCACCGACCTCGCGCATGGCAGCTGGAACTATGGCTACACCTTC.

The rearrangement links TRBV20-1 to TRBJ2-4, with TRBD2 matching over 9 bases. The CDR3 is 12 residues long. Trimming cost V 4 bases and J 6 bases; bases outside gene matches: 1. The germline V gene has CDR1 DFQATT and CDR2 SNEGSKA (reference sequence). The CDR3 reads CSAKLAGNIQYF. In nucleotides, the CDR3 is TGCAGTGCTAAACTAGCGGGAAACATTCAGTACTTC.

Many counts were recorded for this clonotype. The gene calls are TRBV25-1 and TRBJ2-7; 7 bases align to TRBD2. Germline CDR1 reads MGHDK; CDR2 reads SYGVNS. Losses at the gene ends were 6 bases for V and 4 bases for J; bases not matched to a gene: 9. CDR3 length: 14 amino acids. Here the CDR3 reads CASSFSGPLYEQYF. Here the CDR3 DNA reads TGTGCCAGCAGCTTTAGCGGGCCACTTTACGAGCAGTACTTC.

This chain uses TRBV5-1 with TRBJ2-7; a weak D match, TRBD2 (7 bases). Germline loops: CDR1 SGHRS, CDR2 YFSETQ. CDR3 length equals 16 residues. V was cut by 4 bases and J by 1 base, with 18 bases left in between. The chain's CDR3 is CASSQTYGGLSYEQYF. DNA for the CDR3: TGCGCCAGCAGCCAAACCTACGGGGGGCTGTCCTACGAGCAGTACTTC. Variable domain in full (rest from reference TRBV5-1 and TRBJ2-7): KAGVTQTPRYLIKTRGQQVTLSCSPISGHRSVSWYQQTPGQGLQFLFEYFSETQRNKGNFPGRFSGRQFSNSRSEMNVSTLELGDSALYLCASSQTYGGLSYEQYFGPGTRLTVT.

The rearrangement uses TRBV7-9 and TRBJ1-6, with a tentative D call TRBD1 (5 bases). The CDR3 totals 15 residues. From germline, CDR1 is SEHNR and CDR2 FQNEAQ (reference sequence). V was shortened by 5 bases and J by 9 bases, with 17 bases between the two germline ends. The CDR3 spells CASSPQGTESSPLHF. The CDR3 bases are TGTGCCAGCAGCCCGCAGGGTACTGAGAGTTCACCCCTCCACTTT. The complete variable domain, with remaining parts taken from reference TRBV7-9 and TRBJ1-6, reads DTGVSQNPRHKITKRGQNVTFRCDPISEHNRLYWYRQTLGQGPEFLTYFQNEAQLEKSRLLSDRFSAERPKGSFSTLEIQRTEQGDSAMYLCASSPQGTESSPLHFGNGTRLTVT.

The sample holds a few counts of this clonotype. This chain links TRBV4-1 with TRBJ2-5; 10 nucleotides match TRBD2. Germline CDR1 reads MGHRA; CDR2 reads YSYEKL. V lost 0 bases and J lost 4; bases outside the gene matches: 5. This CDR3 comprises 16 residues. The CDR3 sequence is CASSQDWSGGVETQYF. The CDR3 DNA reads as TGCGCCAGCAGCCAAGATTGGAGCGGGGGGGTAGAGACCCAGTACTTC.

This clonotype has only a few counts. The V and J genes are TRBV29-1 and TRBJ1-2; D possibly corresponds to TRBD1 (5 bases). Trimming left V 7 bases short and J 0 bases short, with 12 bases between. The CDR3 is 13 amino acids. Germline V CDR1 and CDR2: SQVTM, ANQGSEA. CDR3 DNA sequence: TGCAGCGCATCCTGGGGGGCTAACTATGGCTACACCTTC. This encodes CSASWGANYGYTF.

In its sample, this clonotype was seen many times. The V and J genes are TRBV29-1 and TRBJ2-3; D gene uncertain. Germline-derived CDR1 and CDR2 are SQVTM and ANQGSEA. This CDR3 comprises 13 residues. Trimming cost V 3 bases and J 4 bases, with 11 bases left between them. CDR3 amino acids: CSVDARTADTQYF. The CDR3 region has the DNA TGCAGCGTTGACGCAAGGACCGCAGATACGCAGTATTTT.

This clonotype was seen a few times. CDR3 in amino acids: CASSFTGMDPSSYEQYF. CDR3 DNA: TGCGCCAGCAGCTTTACAGGGATGGACCCCAGCTCCTACGAGCAGTACTTC. This chain connects TRBV5-1 to TRBJ2-7; D is perhaps TRBD1 (6 bases). Trimming shortened V by 2 bases and J by 0 bases, and 18 bases separated the two germline ends. Germline CDR1 SGHRS, CDR2 YFSETQ. The CDR3 runs to 17 residues.

This clonotype was found a few times. The chain uses TRBV7-6 and TRBJ2-1; no clear D gene. V shed 5 bases and J shed 0 bases, with 17 bases lying between them. This CDR3 is built from 17 residues. Germline-derived CDR1 and CDR2 are SGHVS and FNYEAQ. Written as DNA, the CDR3 is TGTGCCAGCAGCCGACTGAAGGGTCCCGGCTCCTACAATGAGCAGTTCTTC. Its translation is CASSRLKGPGSYNEQFF.

This clonotype was picked up many times. The CDR3 DNA follows: TGTGCCAGCAGCTTGGCGTTGCGGGGGGGTCGAGAGACCCAGTACTTC. Translation: CASSLALRGGRETQYF. The chain combines TRBV5-6 with TRBJ2-5; 9 bases line up with TRBD2. Germline-derived CDR1 and CDR2 are SGHDT and YYEEEE. The CDR3 consists of 16 residues. Trimming removed 0 bases from V and 4 bases from J; junction bases left unmatched: 7.

This clonotype occurred a few times. The rearrangement joins TRBV9 to TRBJ1-6; tentatively, D is TRBD1 (5 bases). Trimming shortened V by 4 bases and J by 6 bases, and 14 bases separated the two germline ends. The germline gives CDR1 SGDLS, CDR2 YYNGEE. The length of the CDR3 is 15 residues. The CDR3 spells CASSPEGQSNSPLHF. The CDR3 DNA reads as TGTGCCAGCAGCCCAGAGGGGCAGAGTAATTCACCCCTCCACTTT.

This clonotype was detected only a few times. This sequence joins TRBV12-3 or TRBV12-4 and TRBJ2-4; 11 bases are shared with TRBD2. This CDR3 has 20 residues. V was clipped by 6 bases and J by 0 bases; unmatched bases: 16. The CDR3 nucleotides read TGTGCCAGCAGCCTACACGACTTTCTAGCGGGGGGCCGAGCCAAAAACATTCAGTACTTC. Amino acids: CASSLHDFLAGGRAKNIQYF.

This clonotype was observed many times. The V gene is TRBV28, the J gene TRBJ1-6; the match to TRBD1 covers 9 bases. There are 15 residues in the CDR3. J gave up 9 bases and V 6 bases, and 9 bases lay outside the gene matches. The germline V gene has CDR1 MDHEN and CDR2 SYDVKM. CDR3 DNA sequence: TGTGCCAGCAGGGAAACCGGGACAGGGAGTTCACCCCTCCACTTT. Its protein product is CASRETGTGSSPLHF.